These T cell receptor beta chains were read from a single sample in a study of yellow fever vaccine responses in identical twins. Each CDR3 protein is one row after TCRdb ran MiXCR on the RT-PCR reads. Of over 20,000 distinct CDR3 sequences listed, 60% to 80% are singletons. The material was T cells from blood (PBMCs), unsorted or a sorted subset (not recorded which), obtained before or after yellow fever vaccination (not recorded which). The receptors originated from a woman in her late teens or twenties who received the yellow fever vaccine. Each CDR3 is given with its conserved first and last residue. The D gene is left open where the match is weak. Clone size appears in some rows only: once, few, many, or a class for an expanded clone.

j_call,clone_size,v_call,d_call,cdr3_nt,cdr3_aa
TRBJ1-2,.,TRBV18,.,TGTGCCAGCTCTCGGAACTATGGCTACACCTTC,CASSRNYGYTF
TRBJ2-7,.,TRBV12-3/TRBV12-4,TRBD1,TGTGCCAGCAGTTTAGCGGGACAGAAGTACGAGCAGTACTTC,CASSLAGQKYEQYF
TRBJ2-7,.,TRBV23-1,.,TGCGCCAGCAGCCATCGGGACCACAGCTCCTACGAGCAGTACTTC,CASSHRDHSSYEQYF
TRBJ2-1,.,TRBV29-1,.,TGCAGCGTTATGAGCAATGAGCAGTTCTTC,CSVMSNEQFF
TRBJ2-5,once,TRBV5-1,.,TGCGCCAGCAGTCTTACCAACAGAGAGCGAGAGACCCAGTACTTC,CASSLTNRERETQYF
TRBJ2-3,once,TRBV29-1,.,TGCAGCGTTGTCGGGGTACAGGGAGGGACAGATACGCAGTATTTT,CSVVGVQGGTDTQYF
TRBJ2-6,.,TRBV2,.,TGTGCCAGCAGTGATACCTCTGGGGCCAACGTCCTGACTTTC,CASSDTSGANVLTF
TRBJ2-5,once,TRBV7-9,.,TGTGCCAGCAGCCCTCCAGGGCCCCGTGAGACCCAGTACTTC,CASSPPGPRETQYF
TRBJ1-1,.,TRBV29-1,.,TGCAGCGTAGGGCTGACAGGAGACACTGAAGCTTTCTTT,CSVGLTGDTEAFF
TRBJ1-4,.,TRBV6-1,TRBD1,TGTGCCAGCAGTGAACCGGGACAGGGGGCAGCGAATGAAAAACTGTTTTTT,CASSEPGQGAANEKLFF